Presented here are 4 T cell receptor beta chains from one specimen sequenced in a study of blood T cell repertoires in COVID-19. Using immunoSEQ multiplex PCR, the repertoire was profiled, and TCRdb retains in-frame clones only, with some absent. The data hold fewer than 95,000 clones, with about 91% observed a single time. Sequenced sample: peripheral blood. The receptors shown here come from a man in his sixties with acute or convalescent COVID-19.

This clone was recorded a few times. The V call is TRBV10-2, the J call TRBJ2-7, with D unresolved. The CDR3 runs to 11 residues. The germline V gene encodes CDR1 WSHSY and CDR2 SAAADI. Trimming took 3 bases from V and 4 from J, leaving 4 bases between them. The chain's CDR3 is CASSDRYEQYF. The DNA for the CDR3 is TGCGCCAGCAGTGACAGGTACGAGCAGTACTTC.

The CDR3 sequence is CASSLSQGGLTGEAQYF. CDR3 in DNA: TGTGCCAGCAGCTTGTCCCAGGGGGGCCTTACGGGGGAGGCCCAGTACTTC. V gene TRBV5-5 combines with J gene TRBJ2-5; tentative D call: TRBD1 (7 bases). Germline loops: CDR1 SGHKS, CDR2 YYEKEE (reference sequence). Trimming pared 1 base from V and 9 bases from J, leaving 25 bases between. The CDR3 consists of 17 residues.

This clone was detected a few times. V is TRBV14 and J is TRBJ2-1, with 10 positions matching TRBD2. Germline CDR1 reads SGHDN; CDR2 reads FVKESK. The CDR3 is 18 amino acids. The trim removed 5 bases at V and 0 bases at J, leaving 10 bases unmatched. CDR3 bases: TGTGCCAGCAGCAGAAGGACTAGCGGTAGATACTCCTACAATGAGCAGTTCTTC. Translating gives CASSRRTSGRYSYNEQFF.

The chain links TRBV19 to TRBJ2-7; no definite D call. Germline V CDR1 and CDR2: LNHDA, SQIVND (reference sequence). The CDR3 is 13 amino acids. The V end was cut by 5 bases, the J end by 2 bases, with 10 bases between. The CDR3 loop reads CASSPRHAYEQYF. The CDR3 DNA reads TGTGCCAGTAGTCCCCGACACGCCTACGAGCAGTACTTC.